Below are 10 T cell receptor beta chains sequenced from a single sample in a study of beta chain features in type 1 diabetes. What was sequenced were expressed TCRB transcripts, since all of the isolated RNA had been reverse transcribed. TCRdb keeps only in-frame clones here, not all; method: immunoSEQ multiplex PCR. The table lists about 360,000 clones, 10% to 15% of them singletons. Sequences were obtained from naive CD4+ T cells from blood. The receptors originated from a man between 18 and 35 years old in good health.

This clone showed up many times. The rearrangement links TRBV7-9 to TRBJ2-7, with D perhaps TRBD1 (5 bases). Germline V gene sequence: CDR1 SEHNR, CDR2 FQNEAQ (reference sequence). V lost 3 bases to trimming and J lost 6 bases, with 12 bases between them. The CDR3 consists of 13 residues. As DNA, the CDR3 is TGTGCCAGCAGCTTGGACGGACATCCCGAGCAGTACTTC. This encodes CASSLDGHPEQYF.

This clone occurred a few times. The chain employs TRBV7-3 and TRBJ1-4; D is perhaps TRBD1 (6 bases). The V gene lost 3 bases and the J gene lost 6 bases, with 8 bases spanning the gap. The germline gives CDR1 SGHTA, CDR2 FQGTGA. CDR3 length equals 13 residues. The DNA of the CDR3 is TGTGCCAGCAGCTTCTACAGGGATGAAAAACTGTTTTTT. Translated, it gives CASSFYRDEKLFF.

This clone appeared a few times. The chain couples TRBV6-5 to TRBJ2-1, with 7 nucleotides matching TRBD2. Germline loops: CDR1 MNHEY, CDR2 SVGAGI. Trimming at V came to 2 bases and at J to 6 bases, leaving 4 bases not matched to a gene. CDR3 length equals 14 residues. CDR3 nucleotides: TGTGCCAGCAGTTACGGACTAGGGCCCAATGAGCAGTTCTTC. Translating it yields CASSYGLGPNEQFF.

There are a few counts of this clone. This chain uses TRBV9 with TRBJ2-7; 14 bases map to TRBD2. This CDR3 region has 14 residues. The J segment lost 9 bases and the V segment lost 3 bases, leaving 5 bases of the junction unmatched. The germline V gene encodes CDR1 SGDLS and CDR2 YYNGEE. CDR3 residues: CASSAGLAGDRQYF. The CDR3 region has the DNA TGTGCCAGCAGCGCGGGACTAGCGGGAGACCGGCAGTACTTC.

This clone was picked up a small number of times. V gene TRBV5-4 combines with J gene TRBJ2-2; D gene unclear. V was clipped by 4 bases and J by 1 base, with 20 bases between them. Germline V lookup: CDR1 SGHNT, CDR2 YYREEE (reference sequence). CDR3 length: 18 amino acids. Here the CDR3 DNA reads TGTGCCAGCAGCCCCCGGAGATCTGGCGGAGAGAACACCGGGGAGCTGTTTTTT. This codes for CASSPRRSGGENTGELFF.

The chain links TRBV6-1 to TRBJ1-2; D is unclear. The germline V gene has CDR1 MNHNS and CDR2 SASEGT. Trimming stripped 3 bases from V and 9 bases from J, with 8 bases between. There are 11 residues in the CDR3. Here the CDR3 reads CASSDYVSYTF. Here the CDR3 DNA reads TGTGCCAGCAGTGACTACGTCAGCTACACCTTC.

This clone turned up a few times. The chain uses TRBV5-1 and TRBJ2-1; 11 bases are a match to TRBD2. Germline V gene sequence: CDR1 SGHRS, CDR2 YFSETQ. The length of the CDR3 is 15 residues. The ends lost 4 bases at V and 8 bases at J; junction bases unmatched: 8. The CDR3 protein is CASSQLAGVSYEQFF. CDR3 bases: TGCGCCAGCAGCCAACTAGCGGGAGTTTCTTATGAGCAGTTCTTC.

This clone turned up a few times. V is TRBV10-3 and J is TRBJ2-5, with 11 positions matching TRBD2. Germline CDR1 is ENHRY and CDR2 is SYGVKD. J gave up 5 bases and V 6 bases, and 14 bases lay outside the gene matches. This CDR3 region has 17 residues. CDR3 amino acids: CAISLGTSGTLGETQYF. The CDR3 coding sequence is TGTGCCATCAGCCTAGGGACTAGCGGAACCCTTGGGGAGACCCAGTACTTC.

Turning to this clone: Other DNA sequences within the sample encode an identical CDR3. V and J are TRBV4-3 and TRBJ1-2; 7 bases agree with TRBD1. Germline CDR1 and CDR2: LGHNA and YSLEER. Trimming at V came to 2 bases and at J to 2 bases, leaving 2 bases not matched to a gene. The length of the CDR3 is 14 residues. The CDR3 reads CASSQLQGNYGYTF. The CDR3 nucleotides are TGCGCCAGCAGCCAATTACAGGGGAACTATGGCTACACCTTC.

This clone was detected only a few times. V usage is TRBV30 and J usage is TRBJ1-2, with 9 bases aligning to TRBD1. CDR1 is GTSNPN, CDR2 SVGIG, per germline (reference sequence). The length of the CDR3 is 13 residues. The J segment lost 8 bases and the V segment lost 8 bases, leaving 12 bases of the junction unmatched. CDR3 sequence reads: CAGQDRGYGGYTF. The DNA for the CDR3 is TGTGCCGGCCAGGACAGGGGATACGGCGGCTACACCTTC.